These 25 T cell receptor beta chains were all obtained from the same sample, sequenced in a study of T cell repertoires in cytomegalovirus infection. For these receptors, no antigen is known. TCRdb analysed the reads with MiXCR anew, one entry per CDR3 protein. The sample records 450,000 to 600,000 distinct CDR3 sequences, under 55% being singletons. Sample: cultured PBMCs, taken from culture after CMV antigen stimulation. Receptor source: a human donor in good health (CMV status not recorded). Some clones in this sample may be carry-over from other donors' samples.

This clonotype came up a few times. The chain has TRBV7-8 and TRBJ1-3, with D uncertain. Germline assignment: CDR1 SGHVS and CDR2 FQNEAQ. The length of the CDR3 is 13 residues. V lost 5 bases and J lost 4, with 9 bases in between. The CDR3 sequence is CASSPGPGNTIYF. Here the CDR3 DNA reads TGTGCCAGCAGCCCCGGACCGGGAAACACCATATATTTT.

This clonotype has only one observation. The junction shows a germline mismatch at one end, possibly a read error. The chain combines TRBV7-8 with TRBJ1-5, with 8 positions matching TRBD1. This CDR3 comprises 15 residues. CDR1 is SGHVS, CDR2 FQNEAQ, per germline. In DNA, the CDR3 is TGTGCCAGCAGCAACAAACAGGGGGGTGATCAGCGCCAGCATTTT. Amino acid sequence: CASSNKQGGDQRQHF.

This clonotype was recorded only once. The V and J genes are TRBV12-3 or TRBV12-4 and TRBJ2-2, with D maybe TRBD1 (6 bases). The CDR3 is 12 amino acids. Trimming stripped 5 bases from V and 7 bases from J, with 8 bases between. CDR3 nucleotides: TGTGCCAGCAGTCGGGACATCGGGGAGCTGTTTTTT. Encoded protein: CASSRDIGELFF.

The rearrangement joins TRBV7-2 to TRBJ2-2; no clear D gene. Germline CDR1 SGHTA, CDR2 FQGNSA. The CDR3 totals 15 residues. Trimming stripped 2 bases from V and 6 bases from J, with 13 bases between. CDR3 loop: CASSLRLPPAGELFF. CDR3 in DNA: TGTGCCAGCAGCTTAAGGCTACCCCCGGCCGGGGAGCTGTTTTTT.

Ten or more counts support this clonotype. The V and J genes are TRBV7-2 and TRBJ2-5, with D perhaps being TRBD1 or TRBD2 (5 bases each). The germline V gene encodes CDR1 SGHTA and CDR2 FQGNSA. This CDR3 has 13 amino acids. The V and J ends lost 5 bases and 4 bases respectively, with 11 bases between them. DNA for the CDR3: TGTGCCAGCAGCCCGAGGGGTGGAGAGACCCAGTACTTC. Translation gives CASSPRGGETQYF.

In this sample, this clonotype turned up a few times. V gene TRBV7-2 combines with J gene TRBJ1-6; D gene uncertain. V lost 2 bases to trimming and J lost 8 bases, with 13 bases between them. In germline, CDR1 is SGHTA, CDR2 FQGNSA. CDR3 size: 15 residues. The CDR3 loop reads CASSLWSGLDSPLHF. The DNA for the CDR3 is TGTGCCAGCAGCTTATGGTCGGGTTTGGATTCACCCCTCCACTTT. Full variable domain (outside the CDR3, taken from reference TRBV7-2 and TRBJ1-6): GAGVSQSPSNKVTEKGKDVELRCDPISGHTALYWYRQSLGQGLEFLIYFQGNSAPDKSGLPSDRFSAERTGGSVSTLTIQRTQQEDSAVYLCASSLWSGLDSPLHFGNGTRLTVT.

The sample holds a few counts of this clonotype. V is TRBV6-1 and J is TRBJ2-1; 8 nucleotides line up with TRBD1. The CDR3 covers 13 residues. Germline values: CDR1 MNHNS, CDR2 SASEGT. With V trimmed by 8 bases and J by 5 bases, 5 bases remained unmatched. The CDR3 protein is CASGTGQNNEQFF. Here the CDR3 DNA reads TGTGCCAGCGGGACAGGCCAAAACAATGAGCAGTTCTTC.

The chain is built from TRBV20-1 and TRBJ2-7, with 12 bases that match TRBD2. Unmatched junction bases numbered 1, after V lost 6 bases and J lost 1 base. CDR1 is DFQATT and CDR2 is SNEGSKA in the germline V gene (reference sequence). This CDR3 has 13 residues. This CDR3 reads CSAGLAGSYEQYF. In DNA form, the CDR3 reads TGCAGTGCCGGACTAGCGGGGTCCTACGAGCAGTACTTC.

V usage is TRBV7-4 and J usage is TRBJ2-3; D unclear. V was pared by 3 bases and J by 2 bases, with 9 bases between. The CDR3 runs to 14 residues. The germline gives CDR1 SGHVT, CDR2 SQSDAQ. CDR3 DNA: TGTGCCAGCAGCTTCCCACCTCTCACAGATACGCAGTATTTT. Translating it yields CASSFPPLTDTQYF.

Only a few counts were recorded for this clonotype. As DNA, the CDR3 is TGTGCCAGCAGGATCACCGGGACAGGGGCCTCTGGGGCCAACGTCCTGACTTTC. Translating it yields CASRITGTGASGANVLTF. The chain uses TRBV7-2 and TRBJ2-6, with 10 positions matching TRBD1. CDR1 and CDR2 from the germline V gene are SGHTA and FQGNSA. V gave up 6 bases and J gave up 0 bases; unmatched junction bases: 8. The CDR3 loop spans 18 amino acids.

This chain uses TRBV4-1 with TRBJ2-5; D possibly matches TRBD1 or TRBD2 (6 bases each). The CDR3 runs to 17 residues. The germline V gene encodes CDR1 MGHRA and CDR2 YSYEKL. Trimming left V 1 base short and J 1 base short, with 16 bases between. CDR3 loop: CASSQVPPEGGQETQYF. Written as DNA, the CDR3 is TGCGCCAGCAGCCAAGTACCTCCGGAGGGGGGCCAAGAGACCCAGTACTTC.

This clonotype has ten or more counts. The chain recombines TRBV6-1 with TRBJ2-7; TRBD1 agrees at 9 bases. Trimming took 6 bases from V and 3 from J; bases not matched to a gene: 6. Germline CDR1 is MNHNS and CDR2 is SASEGT. The CDR3 totals 14 residues. The CDR3: CASSRRQGVYEQYF. The CDR3 DNA sequence: TGTGCCAGCAGCCGCAGACAGGGGGTCTACGAGCAGTACTTC.

The chain uses TRBV7-6 and TRBJ2-7; D perhaps matches TRBD1 (6 bases). Germline V gene lookup returns CDR1 SGHVS and CDR2 FNYEAQ. Trimming stripped 1 base from V and 5 bases from J, with 12 bases between. This CDR3 is built from 14 residues. CDR3 sequence (DNA): TGTGCCAGCAGCTTAGTGGTGGGGGCCCACGAGCAGTACTTC. Its translation: CASSLVVGAHEQYF.

This clonotype was seen a few times. The V call is TRBV7-2, the J call TRBJ2-7, with D unresolved. Germline V CDR1 and CDR2: SGHTA, FQGNSA. The CDR3 spans 14 residues. The ends were cut back, 5 bases at V and 5 bases at J, with 16 bases in the middle. CDR3 region: CASSPLLDSDEQYF. The CDR3 nucleotides read TGTGCCAGCAGCCCACTTCTCGACTCAGACGAGCAGTACTTC.

This chain uses TRBV7-8 with TRBJ2-1, with TRBD2 matching 14 bases. The germline V gene has CDR1 SGHVS and CDR2 FQNEAQ. CDR3 length equals 15 residues. V dropped 4 bases and J dropped 8; count of bases not matched to a gene: 4. CDR3: CASSSTSGGVYEQFF. CDR3 bases: TGTGCCAGCAGCTCGACTAGCGGGGGGGTTTATGAGCAGTTCTTC. Filled out from reference TRBV7-8 and TRBJ2-1, the complete variable domain reads GAGVSQSPRYKVAKRGQDVALRCDPISGHVSLFWYQQALGQGPEFLTYFQNEAQLDKSGLPSDRFFAERPEGSVSTLKIQRTQQEDSAVYLCASSSTSGGVYEQFFGPGTRLTVL.

Only one count was recorded for this clonotype. DNA of the CDR3: TGTGCCAGCAGTTCGGCTAGCGGGAGCTCCTACGAGCAGTACTTC. This codes for CASSSASGSSYEQYF. The chain carries TRBV12-3 or TRBV12-4 and TRBJ2-7, with 10 bases aligning to TRBD2. The CDR3 has 15 residues. Trimming removed 4 bases from V and 0 bases from J; junction bases left unmatched: 3.

The V and J genes are TRBV7-9 and TRBJ1-2; D call uncertain. Germline V gene data show CDR1 as SEHNR and CDR2 as FQNEAQ (reference sequence). The CDR3 is made up of 14 amino acids. Trimming cost V 3 bases and J 8 bases, with 16 bases left between them. The CDR3 region has the DNA TGTGCCAGCAGCTTTTCGGGAGGACGGGGAGGCTACACCTTC. Protein sequence: CASSFSGGRGGYTF.

The chain couples TRBV7-2 to TRBJ2-7, with D tentatively TRBD1 (7 bases). This CDR3 region has 16 residues. Trimming left V 2 bases short and J 3 bases short, with 17 bases between. Germline V lookup: CDR1 SGHTA, CDR2 FQGNSA. CDR3 DNA: TGTGCCAGCAGCTTAAGCAGGGGGGCTTCTGTCTACGAGCAGTACTTC. Residues: CASSLSRGASVYEQYF.

This clonotype has more than one count but fewer than ten. The CDR3 loop reads CASSPATSDTQYF. The CDR3 DNA is TGTGCCAGCAGCCCCGCGACGTCCGATACGCAGTATTTT. The gene calls are TRBV7-2 and TRBJ2-3; D gene ambiguous. Trimming removed 5 bases at V and 6 bases at J, with 12 bases between. Germline CDR1 SGHTA, CDR2 FQGNSA. There are 13 residues in the CDR3.

The chain uses TRBV6-1 and TRBJ2-7, with 7 bases lining up with TRBD1. Germline V CDR1 and CDR2: MNHNS, SASEGT. The CDR3 consists of 14 residues. Germline trimming cut 4 bases from V and 2 bases from J; bases unmatched to any gene: 5. CDR3 nucleotide sequence: TGTGCCAGCAGTGGCGAAGGGGGCCCCTACGAGCAGTACTTC. Protein sequence: CASSGEGGPYEQYF.

This rearrangement joins TRBV6-2 or TRBV6-3 to TRBJ2-1; TRBD2 aligns across 10 bases. The CDR3 consists of 16 residues. The V gene's germline CDR1 is MNHEY and CDR2 SVGEGT. Losses at the gene ends were 5 bases for V and 6 bases for J; bases not matched to a gene: 10. The CDR3 nucleotides read TGTGCCAGCAGTCCCGCCGGGCTAGCGGGGGTCAATGAGCAGTTCTTC. Encoded protein: CASSPAGLAGVNEQFF.

In its sample, this clonotype was seen a few times. The chain uses TRBV5-4 and TRBJ2-5; TRBD2 is a possible D gene (6 bases). Trimming took off 4 bases at V and 2 bases at J, with 18 bases between the two ends. The CDR3 extends over 16 amino acids. The germline V gene encodes CDR1 SGHNT and CDR2 YYREEE (reference sequence). CDR3 loop: CASSGGRARGQETQYF. The DNA of the CDR3 is TGTGCCAGCAGCGGGGGACGGGCGCGGGGACAAGAGACCCAGTACTTC.

This clonotype was counted between two and nine times. This clone may be a read error of a much larger clone one base away. The CDR3 region has the DNA TGTGCCAGCAGCTCCTGGAGCAATCAGCCCCAGCATTTT. This gives the protein CASSSWSNQPQHF. The rearrangement joins TRBV7-2 to TRBJ1-5; D is unresolved. The CDR3 is made up of 13 amino acids. CDR1 SGHTA and CDR2 FQGNSA come from the germline V gene. V dropped 4 bases and J dropped 1 base, with 5 bases sitting between them.

The chain joins TRBV15 to TRBJ2-1; tentative D call: TRBD1 (5 bases). V dropped 2 bases and J dropped 5 bases, with 13 bases sitting between them. This CDR3 region has 15 residues. Per germline, CDR1 LNHNV and CDR2 YYDKDF (reference sequence). The CDR3 loop is CATSRFSQGNNEQFF. In DNA form, the CDR3 reads TGTGCCACCAGCAGATTCTCCCAGGGTAACAATGAGCAGTTCTTC.

V gene TRBV6-2 or TRBV6-3 combines with J gene TRBJ2-2; 8 bases align to TRBD1. In germline, CDR1 is MNHEY, CDR2 SVGEGT. J was trimmed by 5 bases and V by 6 bases; bases with no gene match: 5. This CDR3 comprises 14 residues. The CDR3 region is CASSIWTGTGELFF. The CDR3 region has the DNA TGTGCCAGCAGCATCTGGACAGGGACCGGGGAGCTGTTTTTT.